This T cell receptor beta chain originates from a study of T cells expressing NK-cell markers. Across the study: Sorted CD3+CD56+NKG2C+, CD3+CD56+NKG2C- and CD3+CD56-NKG2C+ T cells provided the TCR beta repertoires.

Using the 5' RACE reads, TCRdb records one entry per CDR3 protein without DNA. The table gives 300,000 or so distinct CDR3 sequences; the top ten clones make up 4% to 4.5% of it. Sequencing input: blood T cells: a sorted CD56 or NKG2C T cell subset, CD4+ or CD8+ T cells, or bulk PBMC T cells (not recorded which). The clonotype was recovered from a woman aged 18 to 75 in good health.

The CDR3 here is CASSQESASTDTQYF. The J gene is TRBJ2-3, the V gene TRBV3-1. Germline CDR1 is LGHDT and CDR2 is YNNKEL (reference sequence). This CDR3 has 15 amino acids.